A selection of T cell receptor beta chains follows, all from one sample in a study of T cell responses to AZD1222 COVID-19 vaccine. Only in-frame clones appear in the TCRdb table, and some are missing; sequencing was by immunoSEQ multiplex PCR. The top ten clones hold approximately 3% of a sample with some 130,000 clones, 91% of them seen once. The material sequenced was peripheral blood, taken on day 0 of AZD1222 vaccination. Receptor source: an adult in good health. Each CDR3 is given with its conserved first and last residue. The D gene is left open where the match is weak. A clone size is listed for some rows: how often the clone was seen (once, few, many), or a class if it is expanded.

J gene: TRBJ2-7
D gene: -
clone size: -
V gene: TRBV6-2/TRBV6-3
CDR3 DNA: TGTGCCAGCAGTCCGTGGGGCGAGCAGTACTTC
CDR3 protein: CASSPWGEQYF

J gene: TRBJ2-1
D gene: TRBD2
clone size: -
V gene: TRBV5-1
CDR3 DNA: TGCGCCAGCAGCTTGAGCCTAGCGGGAGTCGAGCAGTTCTTC
CDR3 protein: CASSLSLAGVEQFF

J gene: TRBJ2-3
D gene: TRBD2
clone size: -
V gene: TRBV9
CDR3 DNA: TGTGCCAGCAGAAGACTAGCGGGGGGAAGCACAGATACGCAGTATTTT
CDR3 protein: CASRRLAGGSTDTQYF

J gene: TRBJ2-7
D gene: -
clone size: -
V gene: TRBV4-3
CDR3 DNA: TGCGCCAGCAGCCAAGAAGGGCGGGGAACCTACGAGCAGTACTTC
CDR3 protein: CASSQEGRGTYEQYF

J gene: TRBJ2-1
D gene: -
clone size: -
V gene: TRBV7-8
CDR3 DNA: TGTGCCAGCAGCTTACCCGGTTGGAGCTCCTACAATGAGCAGTTCTTC
CDR3 protein: CASSLPGWSSYNEQFF

J gene: TRBJ1-6
D gene: -
clone size: -
V gene: TRBV19
CDR3 DNA: TGTGCCAGTAGTATGTTGGACAGAAATTCACCCCTCCACTTT
CDR3 protein: CASSMLDRNSPLHF

J gene: TRBJ2-7
D gene: -
clone size: -
V gene: TRBV7-3
CDR3 DNA: TGTGCCAGCAGCTTAAGTCCCATCTACGAGCAGTACTTC
CDR3 protein: CASSLSPIYEQYF

J gene: TRBJ1-1
D gene: TRBD1
clone size: few
V gene: TRBV7-8
CDR3 DNA: TGTGCCAGCAGCCCACAGGGGCGCCGGAACACTGAAGCTTTCTTT
CDR3 protein: CASSPQGRRNTEAFF

J gene: TRBJ2-7
D gene: -
clone size: -
V gene: TRBV18
CDR3 DNA: TGTGCCAGCTCACTTAAAAACCTGGAGTTGGGGTCCTACGAGCAGTACTTC
CDR3 protein: CASSLKNLELGSYEQYF

J gene: TRBJ2-1
D gene: -
clone size: -
V gene: TRBV24-1
CDR3 DNA: TGTGCCACCGCGGGACCCAGCTCCTACAATGAGCAGTTCTTC
CDR3 protein: CATAGPSSYNEQFF

J gene: TRBJ2-1
D gene: -
clone size: few
V gene: TRBV3-1/TRBV3-2
CDR3 DNA: TGTGCCAGCAGCCAAGGAAGAACCAAAACCTACAATGAGCAGTTCTTC
CDR3 protein: CASSQGRTKTYNEQFF

J gene: TRBJ2-7
D gene: -
clone size: -
V gene: TRBV6-2/TRBV6-3
CDR3 DNA: TGTGCCAGCAGCCAGGGAGCCGAGCAGTACTTC
CDR3 protein: CASSQGAEQYF

J gene: TRBJ1-4
D gene: -
clone size: -
V gene: TRBV7-8
CDR3 DNA: TGTGCCAGCAGCTCTACCCACCCAGGAACAACTAATGAAAAACTGTTTTTT
CDR3 protein: CASSSTHPGTTNEKLFF

J gene: TRBJ2-1
D gene: -
clone size: -
V gene: TRBV7-9
CDR3 DNA: TGTGCCAGTGGTCGGGCCTACAATGAGCAGTTCTTC
CDR3 protein: CASGRAYNEQFF

J gene: TRBJ2-7
D gene: -
clone size: -
V gene: TRBV18
CDR3 DNA: TGTGCCAGCTCACCATTCGGCTACGAGCAGTACTTC
CDR3 protein: CASSPFGYEQYF

J gene: TRBJ1-1
D gene: TRBD1
clone size: -
V gene: TRBV19
CDR3 DNA: TGTGCCAGTAGCCCGGGGACAGTCGTTTACATGAACACTGAAGCTTTCTTT
CDR3 protein: CASSPGTVVYMNTEAFF

J gene: TRBJ2-1
D gene: TRBD2
clone size: -
V gene: TRBV30
CDR3 DNA: TGTGCCTGGAGTGTACGTAGCGGGAGAACATATGAGCAGTTCTTC
CDR3 protein: CAWSVRSGRTYEQFF

J gene: TRBJ2-7
D gene: TRBD2
clone size: -
V gene: TRBV7-2
CDR3 DNA: TGTGCCAGCAGCTTTGGACTAGCGGCCTACGAGCAGTACTTC
CDR3 protein: CASSFGLAAYEQYF

J gene: TRBJ2-2
D gene: TRBD2
clone size: -
V gene: TRBV5-1
CDR3 DNA: TGCGCCAGCAGCCCGGCGGGGGCCGGGGAGCTGTTTTTT
CDR3 protein: CASSPAGAGELFF

J gene: TRBJ2-2
D gene: -
clone size: few
V gene: TRBV30
CDR3 DNA: TGTGCCTGGAGTTCCGGACTCCACACCGGGGAGCTGTTTTTT
CDR3 protein: CAWSSGLHTGELFF

J gene: TRBJ2-7
D gene: TRBD1
clone size: many
V gene: TRBV5-1
CDR3 DNA: TGCGCCAGCAGCTGGACAGGCTCTACCTACGAGCAGTACTTC
CDR3 protein: CASSWTGSTYEQYF

J gene: TRBJ2-7
D gene: -
clone size: -
V gene: TRBV9
CDR3 DNA: TGTGCCAGCAGCCCAGAGGGGGGCGACTACGAGCAGTACTTC
CDR3 protein: CASSPEGGDYEQYF

J gene: TRBJ1-1
D gene: TRBD1
clone size: -
V gene: TRBV16
CDR3 DNA: TGTGCCAGCAGCCGACCAGGGGGCAGGACGGTGACTGAAGCTTTCTTT
CDR3 protein: CASSRPGGRTVTEAFF

J gene: TRBJ1-5
D gene: -
clone size: -
V gene: TRBV19
CDR3 DNA: TGTGCCAGTAGTATAGATCTCCCGGGGTATAGCAATCAGCCCCAGCATTTT
CDR3 protein: CASSIDLPGYSNQPQHF

J gene: TRBJ2-3
D gene: TRBD2
clone size: -
V gene: TRBV7-2
CDR3 DNA: TGTGCCAGCGGCGGGAGGGCCGTCGGGAATACGCAGTATTTT
CDR3 protein: CASGGRAVGNTQYF

J gene: TRBJ2-2
D gene: TRBD2
clone size: -
V gene: TRBV19
CDR3 DNA: TGTGCCAGTTCCCCCACGCTAGCGGGAGCAACCGGGGAGCTGTTTTTT
CDR3 protein: CASSPTLAGATGELFF

J gene: TRBJ1-3
D gene: -
clone size: -
V gene: TRBV27
CDR3 DNA: TGTGCCAGCAGTAGGGACGCCCGCTCTGGAAACACCATATATTTT
CDR3 protein: CASSRDARSGNTIYF

J gene: TRBJ2-7
D gene: -
clone size: -
V gene: TRBV7-6
CDR3 DNA: TGTGCCAGCAGCTTAGGGGATGGACTACCCTACGAGCAGTACTTC
CDR3 protein: CASSLGDGLPYEQYF

J gene: TRBJ2-7
D gene: -
clone size: -
V gene: TRBV19
CDR3 DNA: TGTGCCAGTAGTATCGGCAGCACTAATCCAAACAGCCTCCATCAGAGCTCCTACGAGCAGTACTTC
CDR3 protein: CASSIGSTNPNSLHQSSYEQYF

J gene: TRBJ1-1
D gene: -
clone size: -
V gene: TRBV18
CDR3 DNA: TGTGCCAGCTCACCGAAATCAGGGGCCACTGAAGCTTTCTTT
CDR3 protein: CASSPKSGATEAFF

J gene: TRBJ1-3
D gene: TRBD1
clone size: -
V gene: TRBV9
CDR3 DNA: TGTGCCAGCAGCGAGGGGGGGACAGGGTTCCCTGGAAACACCATATATTTT
CDR3 protein: CASSEGGTGFPGNTIYF

J gene: TRBJ2-3
D gene: -
clone size: -
V gene: TRBV6-1
CDR3 DNA: TGTGCCAGCAGTGAAGCGGCGGGCGCAGATACGCAGTATTTT
CDR3 protein: CASSEAAGADTQYF

J gene: TRBJ1-3
D gene: -
clone size: -
V gene: TRBV5-4
CDR3 DNA: TGTGCCAGCAGCTTGGGCAGGCAGACTGGAAACACCATATATTTT
CDR3 protein: CASSLGRQTGNTIYF

J gene: TRBJ2-3
D gene: TRBD2
clone size: -
V gene: TRBV6-2/TRBV6-3
CDR3 DNA: TGTGCCAGCAGTTTCCTTCTAGCGGGGACCGCTCGGGATACGCAGTATTTT
CDR3 protein: CASSFLLAGTARDTQYF

J gene: TRBJ2-7
D gene: -
clone size: once
V gene: TRBV7-2
CDR3 DNA: TGTGCCAGCAGCTTCACTGCGTCCTACGAGCAGTACTTC
CDR3 protein: CASSFTASYEQYF

J gene: TRBJ1-5
D gene: TRBD1
clone size: -
V gene: TRBV7-8
CDR3 DNA: TGTGCCAGCAGCCCCGACAGGGTGGGCAATCAGCCCCAGCATTTT
CDR3 protein: CASSPDRVGNQPQHF

J gene: TRBJ2-5
D gene: -
clone size: -
V gene: TRBV7-6
CDR3 DNA: TGTGCCAGCAGCTTACAGGGGGGGCGCGGTGATAAGGAGACCCAGTACTTC
CDR3 protein: CASSLQGGRGDKETQYF

J gene: TRBJ2-7
D gene: TRBD2
clone size: -
V gene: TRBV18
CDR3 DNA: TGTGCCAGCTCACCAAATAGCGGGAACAACGAGCAGTACTTC
CDR3 protein: CASSPNSGNNEQYF

J gene: TRBJ1-2
D gene: TRBD1
clone size: -
V gene: TRBV2
CDR3 DNA: TGTGCCAGCAGTGAAGAGGGGGCGCCTTATGGCTACACCTTC
CDR3 protein: CASSEEGAPYGYTF

J gene: TRBJ1-5
D gene: -
clone size: few
V gene: TRBV10-2
CDR3 DNA: TGCGCCAGCAGGGAGACTCAGGGGATCAATCAGCCCCAGCATTTT
CDR3 protein: CASRETQGINQPQHF

J gene: TRBJ1-4
D gene: -
clone size: -
V gene: TRBV6-5
CDR3 DNA: TGTGCCAGCAGTTCGACGGGGGCTAATGAAAAACTGTTTTTT
CDR3 protein: CASSSTGANEKLFF

J gene: TRBJ2-1
D gene: -
clone size: -
V gene: TRBV7-7
CDR3 DNA: TGTGCCAGCAGCCCCTCCAGCTCCTACAATGAGCAGTTCTTC
CDR3 protein: CASSPSSSYNEQFF